This T cell receptor (beta chain) was observed in a study of blood T cell repertoires in COVID-19. The germline V gene has CDR1 SGHRS and CDR2 YFSETQ. Trimming at V came to 0 bases and at J to 1 base, leaving 4 bases not matched to a gene. The length of the CDR3 is 17 residues. Per the original data handling: For nucleated cells, counts were estimated from reference gene primer amplification. Sequencing was performed with immunoSEQ multiplex PCR; in TCRdb, only in-frame clones are kept and a portion is missing. D and trimming come from the DNA, and the V and J calls and clone size come from that table. The repertoire consists of 150,000 to 200,000 clones, with around 80% occurring once and the leading ten covering roughly 6.8%.

The specimen sequenced was peripheral blood. This clonotype was obtained from a man aged 70-80 years with active or convalescent COVID-19. The chain couples TRBV5-1 to TRBJ1-4, with 9 bases that match TRBD1. In DNA, the CDR3 is TGCGCCAGCAGCTTGGGGACAGGGGACCGAACTAATGAAAAACTGTTTTTT. It encodes CASSLGTGDRTNEKLFF.